Listed below are T cell receptor beta chains from one sample, sequenced in a study of blood T cell repertoires in COVID-19. TCRdb's copy holds only in-frame clones and misses some; the assay was immunoSEQ multiplex PCR. The sample includes approximately 120,000 clones, approximately 82% of them seen just once. Source material: peripheral blood. These receptors were collected from a woman over 75 with active or convalescent COVID-19. Both conserved end residues are trimmed from each CDR3.

j_gene: TRBJ2-1; v_gene: TRBV5-1; CDR3aa: ASSKGTSGNYNEQF
j_gene: TRBJ2-3; v_gene: TRBV7-8; CDR3aa: ASSPGGDTQY
j_gene: TRBJ2-3; v_gene: TRBV27; CDR3aa: ASSSLAGRTHTDTQY
j_gene: TRBJ1-3; v_gene: TRBV6-5; CDR3aa: ASRTSGPRGNTIY
j_gene: TRBJ1-4; v_gene: TRBV12-3/TRBV12-4; CDR3aa: ASSFLTGEKLF
j_gene: TRBJ1-6; v_gene: TRBV14; CDR3aa: ASSHRGQGISPLH
j_gene: TRBJ1-1; v_gene: TRBV2; CDR3aa: ASRPLRTGNAEAF
j_gene: TRBJ2-6; v_gene: TRBV7-2; CDR3aa: ASSLFRGTISGANVLT
j_gene: TRBJ1-1; v_gene: TRBV28; CDR3aa: ASSPGTAVNTEAF
j_gene: TRBJ1-5; v_gene: TRBV19; CDR3aa: ATAGTGIGGNQPQH
j_gene: TRBJ2-7; v_gene: TRBV21-1; CDR3aa: ASSKEGFNSGRVWSYEQY
j_gene: TRBJ1-3; v_gene: TRBV28; CDR3aa: ASSLPTGQGSGNTIY
j_gene: TRBJ1-2; v_gene: TRBV19; CDR3aa: ASSPDRGLKGYT
j_gene: TRBJ2-1; v_gene: TRBV6-2/TRBV6-3; CDR3aa: ASSPPGGRDDEQF
j_gene: TRBJ1-1; v_gene: TRBV7-3; CDR3aa: ASSLSPGFTAEAF
j_gene: TRBJ1-2; v_gene: TRBV4-2; CDR3aa: ASSQESVNYGYT
j_gene: TRBJ2-7; v_gene: TRBV27; CDR3aa: ASRREGLAGHEQY
j_gene: TRBJ2-1; v_gene: TRBV24-1; CDR3aa: ATGASGPEQF